The clone carrying this T cell receptor (beta chain) has just one count. Using immunoSEQ multiplex PCR, the repertoire was profiled, and TCRdb retains in-frame clones only, with some absent. In the table there are a few hundred thousand clones, 80% to 90% of which are singletons. The record originates from a study of blood T cell repertoires in COVID-19. Study at large: Collection of acute and convalescent COVID-19 samples took place in the United States, Italy and Spain.

Trimming took 2 bases from V and 8 from J, leaving 15 bases between them. CDR1 and CDR2 from the germline V gene are GTSNPN and SVGIG (reference sequence). The CDR3 spans 14 residues. This rearrangement joins TRBV30 to TRBJ1-4; perhaps TRBD1 as D (5 bases). Sequencing was done on a sample of peripheral blood. The source of this sequence is a woman aged 30 to 39 with active or convalescent COVID-19. This CDR3 reads CAWSPPPRDEKLFF. The CDR3 DNA reads TGTGCCTGGAGTCCCCCCCCGCGGGACGAAAAACTGTTTTTT.